These T cell receptor beta chains were read from a single sample in a study of regulatory T cells in long-lasting Graves disease. One entry per CDR3 protein, called by TCRdb with MiXCR from the multiplex PCR reads. This table has approximately 400,000 distinct CDR3 sequences, 23% appearing once. The sample in question was peripheral blood mononuclear cells (PBMCs), obtained when the disease was refractory, from a patient treated with antithyroid drugs. The origin of the receptors is a female donor with Graves disease. Both conserved end residues are part of each CDR3. The order of the fields is V gene, clone size, CDR3 protein. Size is stated for part of the rows, as once, few or many counts, or as a class when the clone is expanded.

V: TRBV2
size: once
CDR3: CASRIREPLGPPHF

V: TRBV20-1
size: -
CDR3: CSAREDRPTSYEQYF

V: TRBV30
size: -
CDR3: CAWSVIGETQYF

V: TRBV7-3
size: -
CDR3: CASSLIGSSGVYEQYF

V: TRBV13
size: -
CDR3: CASSSHRSSYNSPLHF

V: TRBV4-2
size: -
CDR3: CASSQDYNSNQPQHF

V: TRBV7-6
size: -
CDR3: CASSLEVFDYGYTF

V: TRBV7-9
size: -
CDR3: CASSPGYLSRETQYF

V: TRBV5-5
size: few
CDR3: CASSLAPDSPLHF

V: TRBV10-1
size: few
CDR3: CASSQPGTGTYEQYF

V: TRBV5-1
size: -
CDR3: CASSSSDSSGNTIYF

V: TRBV12-3/TRBV12-4
size: -
CDR3: CASSLMIQDRGYQPQHF

V: TRBV30
size: -
CDR3: CAWSGGGGTQYF

V: TRBV27
size: many
CDR3: CASSHGQGSYEQYF

V: TRBV19
size: -
CDR3: CASTSTQSSATQYF

V: TRBV10-3
size: once
CDR3: CAISAEGGPYEQYF

V: TRBV25-1
size: -
CDR3: CARQGGTGELFF

V: TRBV5-1
size: few
CDR3: CASSRSGDGTGELFF

V: TRBV20-1
size: many
CDR3: CSARVRDSWYQETQYF

V: TRBV6-2/TRBV6-3
size: once
CDR3: CASSDITGGSYEQYF

V: TRBV10-3
size: few
CDR3: CAISEKKGGVSNQPQHF

V: TRBV7-2
size: few
CDR3: CASSEQGFHRETQYF

V: TRBV27
size: -
CDR3: CASRWEVTDTQYF

V: TRBV6-1
size: few
CDR3: CASSHSGRVNEQYF